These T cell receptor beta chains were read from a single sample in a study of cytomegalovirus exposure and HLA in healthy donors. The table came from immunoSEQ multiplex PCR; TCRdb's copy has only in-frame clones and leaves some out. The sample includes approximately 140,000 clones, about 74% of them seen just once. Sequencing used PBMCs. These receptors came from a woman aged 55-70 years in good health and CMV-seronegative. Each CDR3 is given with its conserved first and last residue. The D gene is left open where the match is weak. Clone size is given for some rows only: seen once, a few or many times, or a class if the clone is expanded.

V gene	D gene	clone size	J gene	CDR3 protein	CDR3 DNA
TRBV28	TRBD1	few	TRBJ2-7	CASSQGQNYEQYF	TGTGCCAGCAGCCAGGGACAGAACTACGAGCAGTACTTC
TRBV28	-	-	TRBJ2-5	CASSFQGATGFETQYF	TGTGCCAGCAGTTTCCAGGGAGCGACAGGTTTCGAGACCCAGTACTTC
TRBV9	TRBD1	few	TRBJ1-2	CASTQGNRGDYGYTF	TGTGCCAGCACCCAGGGGAACAGGGGGGACTATGGCTACACCTTC
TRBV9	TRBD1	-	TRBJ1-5	CASSAGQGMSNQPQHF	TGTGCCAGCAGCGCAGGACAGGGAATGAGCAATCAGCCCCAGCATTTT
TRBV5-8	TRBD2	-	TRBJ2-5	CASSSSSGGLFTQETQYF	TGTGCCAGCAGCTCTTCTAGCGGGGGACTCTTTACGCAAGAGACCCAGTACTTC
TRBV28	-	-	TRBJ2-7	CASSSSASALYEQYF	TGTGCCAGCAGCTCCTCGGCTAGCGCTCTCTACGAGCAGTACTTC
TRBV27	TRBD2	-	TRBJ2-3	CASSPGTSGLDTQYF	TGTGCCAGCAGTCCAGGGACTAGCGGGTTGGATACGCAGTATTTT
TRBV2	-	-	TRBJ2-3	CASNPPDPGDTQYF	TGTGCCAGCAACCCACCTGATCCAGGAGATACGCAGTATTTT
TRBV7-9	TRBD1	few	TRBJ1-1	CASSRTQTGGVEAFF	TGTGCCAGCAGCCGGACACAGACAGGGGGCGTTGAAGCTTTCTTT
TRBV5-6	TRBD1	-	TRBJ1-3	CANSETGVGNTIYF	TGTGCCAACAGCGAGACAGGGGTTGGAAACACCATATATTTT
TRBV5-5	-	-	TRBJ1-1	CASSSGTRNTEAFF	TGTGCCAGCAGCTCGGGGACTCGGAACACTGAAGCTTTCTTT
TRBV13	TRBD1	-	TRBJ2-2	CASSLGTGGITGELFF	TGTGCCAGCAGCTTAGGGACAGGGGGCATCACCGGGGAGCTGTTTTTT
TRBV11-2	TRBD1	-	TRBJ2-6	CASSLRQGVKGANVLTF	TGTGCCAGCAGCTTAAGACAGGGGGTAAAAGGGGCCAACGTCCTGACTTTC
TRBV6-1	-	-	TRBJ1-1	CASSGRENTEAFF	TGTGCCAGCAGTGGCAGGGAGAACACTGAAGCTTTCTTT
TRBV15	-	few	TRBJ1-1	CATSRGEGYGPEAFF	TGTGCCACCAGCAGAGGGGAGGGGTACGGCCCTGAAGCTTTCTTT
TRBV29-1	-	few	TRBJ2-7	CSFKAGHNYEQYF	TGCAGCTTCAAAGCGGGCCATAACTACGAGCAGTACTTC
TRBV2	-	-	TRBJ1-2	CASSQAGGGGYTF	TGTGCCAGCAGTCAGGCGGGGGGCGGGGGCTACACCTTC
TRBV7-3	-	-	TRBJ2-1	CASSPGGVAGPYNEQFF	TGTGCCAGCAGCCCAGGGGGGGTAGCGGGGCCCTACAATGAGCAGTTCTTC
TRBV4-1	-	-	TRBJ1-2	CASSQDSRANYGYTF	TGCGCCAGCAGCCAAGATAGCAGGGCTAACTATGGCTACACCTTC
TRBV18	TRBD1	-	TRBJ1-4	CASSPQGQASEKLFF	TGTGCCAGCTCACCACAAGGACAGGCGAGTGAAAAACTGTTTTTT
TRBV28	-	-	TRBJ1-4	CATHLSRTNEKLFF	TGTGCCACCCATTTATCGAGGACTAATGAAAAACTGTTTTTT
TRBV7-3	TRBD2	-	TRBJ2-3	CASSLSGGASDTQYF	TGTGCCAGCAGCCTCAGCGGGGGGGCAAGCGATACGCAGTATTTT
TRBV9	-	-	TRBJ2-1	CASSARGDVYNEQFF	TGTGCCAGCAGCGCCAGGGGGGATGTCTACAATGAGCAGTTCTTC
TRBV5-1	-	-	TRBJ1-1	CASSYESIVPYLNTEAFF	TGCGCCAGCAGTTACGAATCGATCGTCCCCTATTTGAACACTGAAGCTTTCTTT
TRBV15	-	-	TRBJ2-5	CATSRDQASAETQYF	TGTGCCACCAGCAGAGATCAAGCTAGCGCAGAGACCCAGTACTTC
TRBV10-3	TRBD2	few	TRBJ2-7	CAISESSGRPREQYF	TGTGCCATCAGTGAGTCTAGCGGGAGGCCCCGCGAGCAGTACTTC
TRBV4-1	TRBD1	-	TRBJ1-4	CASTKTGTGNEKLFF	TGCGCCAGCACTAAAACGGGGACAGGGAATGAAAAACTGTTTTTT
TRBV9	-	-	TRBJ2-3	CASSRTGDAQYF	TGTGCCAGCAGTAGGACGGGGGATGCGCAGTATTTT
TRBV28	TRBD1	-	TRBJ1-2	CASSITGDYGYTF	TGTGCCAGCAGCATCACAGGGGACTATGGCTACACCTTC
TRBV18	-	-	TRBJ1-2	CASSPPSTGPHGYTF	TGTGCCAGCTCACCACCGTCCACAGGACCTCATGGCTACACCTTC
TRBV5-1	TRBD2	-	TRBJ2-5	CASSFDGRPQETQYF	TGCGCCAGCAGCTTTGACGGGAGGCCCCAAGAGACCCAGTACTTC
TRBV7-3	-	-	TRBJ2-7	CASSPSYTGMVEQYF	TGTGCCAGCAGTCCGTCTTATACGGGAATGGTCGAGCAGTACTTC
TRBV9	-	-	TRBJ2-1	CASSVGSAASYNEQFF	TGTGCCAGCAGCGTAGGCTCAGCGGCCTCATACAATGAGCAGTTCTTC
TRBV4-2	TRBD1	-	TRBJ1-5	CASGRDRGNQPQHF	TGTGCCAGCGGCCGCGACAGGGGCAATCAGCCCCAGCATTTT
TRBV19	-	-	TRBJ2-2	CASQQKPKAYTGELFF	TGTGCCAGCCAACAGAAACCCAAAGCCTACACCGGGGAGCTGTTTTTT
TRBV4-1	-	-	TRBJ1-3	CASSQAELRGSSGNTIYF	TGCGCCAGCAGCCAAGCGGAGCTAAGGGGAAGCTCTGGAAACACCATATATTTT
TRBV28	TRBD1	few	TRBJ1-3	CASRATGTGGTGNTIYF	TGTGCCAGCAGAGCAACCGGGACAGGGGGCACAGGAAACACCATATATTTT
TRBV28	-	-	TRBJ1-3	CATVLSGIHAGNTIYF	TGTGCCACCGTCCTCAGCGGGATACATGCTGGAAACACCATATATTTT
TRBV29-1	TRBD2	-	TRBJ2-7	CSAGTSGSFDEQYF	TGCAGCGCCGGGACTAGCGGGAGTTTCGACGAGCAGTACTTC
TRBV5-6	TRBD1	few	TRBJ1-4	CASSWTGNNEKLFF	TGTGCCAGCAGCTGGACAGGGAATAATGAAAAACTGTTTTTT
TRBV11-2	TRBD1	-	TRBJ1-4	CASSLGQGKKLFF	TGTGCCAGCAGCTTAGGACAGGGGAAAAAACTGTTTTTT